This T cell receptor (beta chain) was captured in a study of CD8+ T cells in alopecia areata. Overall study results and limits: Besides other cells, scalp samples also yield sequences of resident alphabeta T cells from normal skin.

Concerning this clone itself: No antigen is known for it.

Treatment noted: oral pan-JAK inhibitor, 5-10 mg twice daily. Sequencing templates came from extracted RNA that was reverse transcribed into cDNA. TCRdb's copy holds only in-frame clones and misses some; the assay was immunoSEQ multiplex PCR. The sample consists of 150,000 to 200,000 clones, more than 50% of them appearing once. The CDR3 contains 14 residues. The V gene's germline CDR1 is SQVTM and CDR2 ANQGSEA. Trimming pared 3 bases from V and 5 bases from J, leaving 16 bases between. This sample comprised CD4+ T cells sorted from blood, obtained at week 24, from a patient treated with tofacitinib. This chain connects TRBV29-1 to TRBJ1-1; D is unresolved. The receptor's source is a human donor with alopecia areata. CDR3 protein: CSVDGPIPRTEAFF. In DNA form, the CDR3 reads TGCAGCGTTGACGGGCCGATACCGAGGACTGAAGCTTTCTTT.